The 23 T cell receptor beta chains below all came from one sample that was sequenced in a study of radiation and T cells in renal cell carcinoma. Libraries were prepared by immunoSEQ multiplex PCR; TCRdb keeps only in-frame clonotypes and omits some of them. The sample lists 6,000 to 8,000 clones, about two thirds seen once, with approximately 40% in the top ten. Treatment in this sample: treatment-naive control, cytoreductive nephrectomy. Sequencing used tumor tissue, obtained from a patient whose treatment was nephrectomy without radiotherapy. The origin of the receptors is a woman aged 70-85 years with renal cell carcinoma.

The rearrangement uses TRBV7-9 and TRBJ1-2; no reliable D call. CDR1 and CDR2 (germline): SEHNR, FQNEAQ (reference sequence). There are 15 residues in the CDR3. Trimming left V 5 bases short and J 4 bases short, with 17 bases between. The CDR3 spells CASSDMTGVSYGYTF. In DNA, the CDR3 is TGTGCCAGCAGCGACATGACGGGCGTCAGCTATGGCTACACCTTC. Using reference TRBV7-9 and TRBJ1-2 for the parts outside the CDR3, the full variable domain is DTGVSQNPRHKITKRGQNVTFRCDPISEHNRLYWYRQTLGQGPEFLTYFQNEAQLEKSRLLSDRFSAERPKGSFSTLEIQRTEQGDSAMYLCASSDMTGVSYGYTFGSGTRLTVV.

V usage is TRBV7-8 and J usage is TRBJ1-4; D is unclear. CDR1 and CDR2 from the germline V gene are SGHVS and FQNEAQ. V was shortened by 1 base and J by 0 bases, with 3 bases between the two germline ends. This CDR3 region has 14 residues. For the CDR3, the DNA is TGTGCCAGCAGCTTAGAAACAACTAATGAAAAACTGTTTTTT. Protein product: CASSLETTNEKLFF.

The chain recombines TRBV19 with TRBJ1-1, with D hard to call. Trimming removed 6 bases at V and 2 bases at J, with 10 bases between. The CDR3 covers 13 residues. Germline V lookup: CDR1 LNHDA, CDR2 SQIVND (reference sequence). The chain's CDR3 is CASRARDNTEAFF. The CDR3 DNA is TGTGCCAGTAGGGCAAGAGACAACACTGAAGCTTTCTTT.

This chain links TRBV27 with TRBJ1-4; the D is unclear. The germline gives CDR1 MNHEY, CDR2 SMNVEV (reference sequence). Trimming shortened V by 8 bases and J by 0 bases, and 10 bases separated the two germline ends. The CDR3 is 14 amino acids. The CDR3 spells CASARAATNEKLFF. In DNA form, the CDR3 reads TGTGCCAGCGCCCGGGCTGCAACTAATGAAAAACTGTTTTTT.

V and J are TRBV7-9 and TRBJ2-7; weak D call: TRBD1 (5 bases). V was cut by 0 bases and J by 3 bases, with 9 bases left in between. This CDR3 has 14 residues. From germline, CDR1 is SEHNR and CDR2 FQNEAQ (reference sequence). In DNA form, the CDR3 reads TGTGCCAGCAGCTTAGCGGCCAGGGACTACGAGCAGTACTTC. Translated: CASSLAARDYEQYF. The full variable domain, with the rest looked up from reference TRBV7-9 and TRBJ2-7, is DTGVSQNPRHKITKRGQNVTFRCDPISEHNRLYWYRQTLGQGPEFLTYFQNEAQLEKSRLLSDRFSAERPKGSFSTLEIQRTEQGDSAMYLCASSLAARDYEQYFGPGTRLTVT.

J is TRBJ1-5 and V is TRBV5-5; 11 nucleotides agree with TRBD1. Trimming took 2 bases from V and 11 from J; bases not matched to a gene: 9. This CDR3 has 15 residues. Germline values: CDR1 SGHKS, CDR2 YYEKEE (reference sequence). The CDR3 loop reads CASSFGDRGTAAQHF. CDR3 coding DNA: TGTGCCAGCAGCTTTGGGGACAGGGGGACGGCAGCCCAGCATTTT.

This clone has only a few counts. The gene calls are TRBV27 and TRBJ2-7; D might be TRBD1 (5 bases). The CDR3 runs 13 residues. Germline V gene data show CDR1 as MNHEY and CDR2 as SMNVEV (reference sequence). The V gene lost 5 bases and the J gene lost 3 bases, with 11 bases spanning the gap. The CDR3 DNA reads TGTGCCAGCAGTCAGAAGCAGGGCTACGAGCAGTACTTC. Translating it yields CASSQKQGYEQYF.

The chain couples TRBV2 to TRBJ1-5, with 9 bases identical to TRBD1. Germline-derived CDR1 and CDR2 are SNHLY and FYNNEI. This CDR3 comprises 15 residues. Trimming at V came to 1 base and at J to 6 bases, leaving 4 bases not matched to a gene. CDR3 bases: TGTGCCAGCAGTGAAGGGGGGACAGGGAGTCAGCCCCAGCATTTT. This gives the protein CASSEGGTGSQPQHF.

This rearrangement joins TRBV5-6 to TRBJ1-6, with TRBD1 matching 9 bases. Germline CDR1 reads SGHDT; CDR2 reads YYEEEE. The CDR3 totals 18 residues. V shed 6 bases, J shed 0 bases, and the junction held 10 bases outside the gene matches. CDR3 amino acids: CASTGTGSPSSYNSPLHF. The CDR3 nucleotides are TGTGCCAGCACGGGGACAGGGAGTCCGAGCTCCTATAATTCACCCCTCCACTTT.

This clone is a singleton in its sample. The chain combines TRBV7-2 with TRBJ1-2, with unresolved D. The CDR3 has 15 residues. The V and J ends lost 1 base and 3 bases respectively, with 12 bases between them. The germline V gene has CDR1 SGHTA and CDR2 FQGNSA. CDR3 in DNA: TGTGCCAGCAGCTTAGATCCCTTCCGGTACTATGGCTACACCTTC. Protein sequence: CASSLDPFRYYGYTF.

The V and J genes are TRBV9 and TRBJ2-5; no definite D call. Germline CDR1 and CDR2: SGDLS and YYNGEE. This CDR3 has 11 residues. V lost 4 bases, J lost 1 base, and 2 bases lay in between. The CDR3 protein is CASSIQETQYF. Here the CDR3 DNA reads TGTGCCAGCAGCATCCAAGAGACCCAGTACTTC.

The chain has TRBV19 and TRBJ1-2, with D possibly TRBD1 on 6 matching bases. The CDR3 is made up of 16 amino acids. Per the germline V gene, CDR1 is LNHDA and CDR2 is SQIVND (reference sequence). The V end was cut by 0 bases, the J end by 4 bases, with 15 bases between. As DNA, the CDR3 is TGTGCCAGTAGTATAGATCGTCCGACAGGCCTCTATGGCTACACCTTC. It codes for CASSIDRPTGLYGYTF.

By share, this clone ranks as medium-sized. The chain carries TRBV10-3 and TRBJ1-5; the D gene is possibly TRBD1 (5 bases). Germline CDR1 and CDR2: ENHRY and SYGVKD. The CDR3 runs to 15 residues. V lost 10 bases and J 0 bases, leaving 16 bases between the germline ends. In nucleotides, the CDR3 is TGTGCCACCGGGACGGAAAGTACTAGCAATCAGCCCCAGCATTTT. Protein product: CATGTESTSNQPQHF.

The J gene is TRBJ2-3, the V gene TRBV29-1, with 7 bases identical to TRBD2. Trimming took 4 bases from V and 2 from J; bases not matched to a gene: 6. The CDR3 consists of 14 residues. Looked up from germline, CDR1 is SQVTM and CDR2 is ANQGSEA. Here the CDR3 reads CSVGGGKATDTQYF. The CDR3 coding sequence is TGCAGCGTTGGGGGAGGGAAGGCCACAGATACGCAGTATTTT.

The V call is TRBV27, the J call TRBJ2-1, with 14 positions matching TRBD2. The J segment lost 10 bases and the V segment lost 6 bases, leaving 5 bases of the junction unmatched. The germline V gene has CDR1 MNHEY and CDR2 SMNVEV (reference sequence). The length of the CDR3 is 14 residues. The chain's CDR3 is CASRGLAGVQEQFF. The CDR3 region has the DNA TGTGCCAGCAGGGGACTAGCGGGAGTTCAAGAGCAGTTCTTC.

In its sample, this clone was seen a few times. The V call is TRBV5-1, the J call TRBJ2-7; 11 bases align to TRBD2. Trimming at V came to 0 bases and at J to 4 bases, leaving 3 bases not matched to a gene. Germline CDR1 is SGHRS and CDR2 is YFSETQ. CDR3 length: 15 residues. CDR3 nucleotides: TGCGCCAGCAGCTTGGTAGCGGGGGGGTCATACGAGCAGTACTTC. Encoded protein: CASSLVAGGSYEQYF.

The chain uses TRBV9 and TRBJ1-5; tentative D call: TRBD1 (5 bases). The V end lost 0 bases, the J end lost 4 bases, and 11 bases lay between the germline ends. Germline-derived CDR1 and CDR2 are SGDLS and YYNGEE. This CDR3 spans 15 amino acids. The CDR3 coding sequence is TGTGCCAGCAGCGTAGGGGTGGAGGGGAATCAGCCCCAGCATTTT. Residues: CASSVGVEGNQPQHF.

The V gene is TRBV6-5, the J gene TRBJ1-2; D is unresolved. This CDR3 comprises 15 residues. Germline V gene sequence: CDR1 MNHEY, CDR2 SVGAGI. Trimming removed 8 bases from V and 4 bases from J, with 20 bases in between. Written as DNA, the CDR3 is TGTGCCAGCGGCCTGGACCCTCCAGGTCCCTATGGCTACACCTTC. It encodes CASGLDPPGPYGYTF.

V is TRBV23-1 and J is TRBJ2-5; 7 bases agree with TRBD1. TRBV23-1 is reported as an ORF; its role is uncertain. The CDR3 length is 13 residues. With 8 bases clipped from V and 7 bases from J, the junction kept 10 bases outside the gene matches. The chain's CDR3 is CASPTGFFVTQYF. The CDR3 coding sequence is TGCGCCAGCCCGACAGGGTTTTTTGTGACCCAGTACTTC.

Turning to this clone: This sample also contains other DNA sequences that code for the same CDR3. The rearrangement links TRBV19 to TRBJ1-1; D remains unclear. CDR3 length: 14 residues. Germline-derived CDR1 and CDR2 are LNHDA and SQIVND (reference sequence). V dropped 3 bases and J dropped 4 bases, with 12 bases sitting between them. The CDR3 loop is CASSMGGRSTEAFF. The CDR3 DNA follows: TGTGCCAGTAGTATGGGAGGACGGAGCACTGAAGCTTTCTTT.

This clone was found a few times. This chain joins TRBV14 and TRBJ2-2; no firm D call. Germline V gene data show CDR1 as SGHDN and CDR2 as FVKESK. The CDR3 is 14 residues long. V was clipped by 0 bases and J by 4 bases, with 6 bases between them. The CDR3, as DNA: TGTGCCAGCAGCCAAGATTTCGTCACCGGGGAGCTGTTTTTT. Protein: CASSQDFVTGELFF.

This clone was detected a few times. Written as DNA, the CDR3 is TGTGCCAGCAGCCCGGGACAGGGCCAGGAAGCTTTCTTT. Encoded protein: CASSPGQGQEAFF. J is TRBJ1-1 and V is TRBV7-8; 9 bases are shared with TRBD1. Germline lookup yields CDR1 SGHVS and CDR2 FQNEAQ. This CDR3 is 13 amino acids long. J was trimmed by 8 bases and V by 5 bases; bases with no gene match: 6.

The chain carries TRBV2 and TRBJ1-1, with 8 nucleotides matching TRBD1. Germline values: CDR1 SNHLY, CDR2 FYNNEI. This CDR3 is 15 amino acids long. J was trimmed by 1 base and V by 4 bases; bases with no gene match: 5. In nucleotides, the CDR3 is TGTGCCAGCAGTGTAATAGGACAGGGGAACACTGAAGCTTTCTTT. It encodes CASSVIGQGNTEAFF.